A single TCR beta chain is shown here with its context. This CDR3 has 16 amino acids. Germline values: CDR1 KGHDR, CDR2 SFDVKD. V was shortened by 1 base and J by 4 bases, with 14 bases between the two germline ends. This record comes from a study of blood T cell repertoires in COVID-19. Authors' methods: Reference gene primer amplification yielded estimated nucleated cell counts. This table comes from immunoSEQ multiplex PCR, and its TCRdb copy is limited to in-frame clones, with some not included. The DNA was the basis for D and trimming; V, J and clone size are from that table. This table has around 100,000 clones, 75% to 95% appearing once.

This clonotype was sampled from a man aged 50 or older with acute or convalescent COVID-19. V usage is TRBV24-1 and J usage is TRBJ2-3; the D gene is possibly TRBD1 (6 bases). The sequencing input was peripheral blood. CDR3 nucleotides: TGTGCCACCAGTGATTTCGGGACATCCGCCGCAGATACGCAGTATTTT. Protein sequence: CATSDFGTSAADTQYF.